This T cell receptor beta chain was observed in a study of shared clonotypes between healthy human individuals. The CDR3 consists of 13 residues. The V gene lost 1 base and the J gene lost 9 bases, with 10 bases spanning the gap. CDR1 is SGHNT and CDR2 is YENEEA in the germline V gene. Every contributor of samples was a Caucasian grown-up residing in Nashville, Tennessee. Splitting the CD4+ cells yielded a CD45RA+ naive subset and a CD45RA-negative memory subset. The method was immunoSEQ multiplex PCR; TCRdb's version includes in-frame clones alone and lacks a portion of them. The data contain 2 million to 2.5 million clones, more than 85% of them seen just once; the ten biggest clones take up approximately 0.36%.

This sequence joins TRBV11-3 and TRBJ2-1, with D tentatively TRBD2 (6 bases). Sequencing used naive CD4+ T cells from PBMCs. Subset meaning: CD45RA+ positively selected. The sequence derives from a man aged 18 to 30 in good health. Some clones in this sample may be carry-over from other donors' samples. In nucleotides, the CDR3 is TGTGCCAGCAGCTTAGTGGTCGGGGGTGAGCAGTTCTTC. Protein: CASSLVVGGEQFF.